The 27 T cell receptor beta chains below all came from one sample that was sequenced in a study of HIV-infected patients and healthy controls. Whole blood was used without fractionation, so all unsorted peripheral T cells were included. Reverse transcription used approximately 500 ng RNA and constant-region primers for alpha and beta. Each of the alpha and beta chains got its own library through chain-specific third strand synthesis with indices. One entry per CDR3 protein results from TCRdb running MiXCR on the 5' RACE reads. The table records approximately 5,700 distinct CDR3 sequences, around 25% of them present only once. The source was blood, collected before antiretroviral therapy. These receptors came from an adult with HIV infection.

Comment on this clonotype: Just one base apart from a much larger clone, this may be a read error. The chain is built from TRBV9 and TRBJ2-3, with a tentative D call TRBD2 (7 bases). CDR1 and CDR2 from the germline V gene are SGDLS and YYNGEE. V was trimmed by 3 bases and J by 5 bases, leaving 16 bases between them. CDR3 length equals 15 residues. The CDR3 DNA follows: TGTGCCAGCAGCGCCGAAGGGGGGGCCCAAGATACGCAGTATTTT. This sequence encodes CASSAEGGAQDTQYF. The whole variable domain, remainder taken from reference TRBV9 and TRBJ2-3, is DSGVTQTPKHLITATGQRVTLRCSPRSGDLSVYWYQQSLDQGLQFLIQYYNGEERAKGNILERFSAQQFPDLHSELNLSSLELGDSALYFCASSAEGGAQDTQYFGPGTRLTVL.

This clonotype was counted only a few times. This chain links TRBV9 with TRBJ2-3; D not resolved. V was shortened by 2 bases and J by 1 base, with 20 bases between the two germline ends. This CDR3 spans 18 amino acids. Germline V CDR1 and CDR2: SGDLS, YYNGEE. The CDR3 loop is CASSVGWVGSSGTDTQYF. The CDR3 nucleotides read TGTGCCAGCAGCGTCGGTTGGGTGGGGTCGAGCGGCACAGATACGCAGTATTTT. Full variable domain (outside the CDR3, taken from reference TRBV9 and TRBJ2-3): DSGVTQTPKHLITATGQRVTLRCSPRSGDLSVYWYQQSLDQGLQFLIQYYNGEERAKGNILERFSAQQFPDLHSELNLSSLELGDSALYFCASSVGWVGSSGTDTQYFGPGTRLTVL.

This clonotype came up a few times. The rearrangement links TRBV7-3 to TRBJ2-3, with 9 bases fitting TRBD1. This CDR3 region has 14 residues. CDR1 is SGHTA, CDR2 FQGTGA, per germline. Trimming took 5 bases from V and 7 from J; bases not matched to a gene: 7. The CDR3 is CASSPGTGMNTQYF. CDR3 nucleotide sequence: TGTGCCAGCAGCCCCGGGACAGGGATGAATACGCAGTATTTT.

This clonotype was recorded a few times. This sequence joins TRBV4-3 and TRBJ1-1; no clear D. The CDR3 covers 13 residues. Germline CDR1 is LGHNA and CDR2 is YSLEER. V was shortened by 0 bases and J by 8 bases, with 10 bases between the two germline ends. The CDR3 reads CASSQESEREAFF. The CDR3 nucleotides are TGCGCCAGCAGCCAAGAGTCAGAAAGGGAAGCTTTCTTT.

This clonotype is categorized as medium-sized. V usage is TRBV20-1 and J usage is TRBJ1-6, with D unresolved. This CDR3 region has 12 residues. Germline values: CDR1 DFQATT, CDR2 SNEGSKA (reference sequence). With 5 bases removed from V and 10 bases from J, the gap between germline ends came to 12 bases. The CDR3 region has the DNA TGCAGTGCTGGGCGGTCCGGGTCACCCCTCCACTTT. The encoded protein is CSAGRSGSPLHF.

This clonotype was observed many times. The chain has TRBV7-2 and TRBJ1-5; D ambiguous. CDR3 length equals 17 residues. The germline V and J ends were trimmed by 5 bases and 0 bases, with 17 bases remaining between them. Looked up from germline, CDR1 is SGHTA and CDR2 is FQGNSA. This chain's CDR3 is CASSHKDPLSSNQPQHF. In nucleotides, the CDR3 is TGTGCCAGCAGCCACAAGGACCCCCTGAGTAGCAATCAGCCCCAGCATTTT.

This clonotype was counted many times. J is TRBJ2-3 and V is TRBV29-1; 12 bases align to TRBD1. This CDR3 has 14 residues. V was pared by 5 bases and J by 6 bases, with 6 bases of the junction left unmatched. The germline V gene encodes CDR1 SQVTM and CDR2 ANQGSEA. The CDR3 DNA sequence: TGCAGCGTTCCGGGACAGGGGGCATCCGATACGCAGTATTTT. Translated: CSVPGQGASDTQYF.

In this sample, this clonotype turned up many times. This chain uses TRBV5-1 with TRBJ2-2, with a tentative D call TRBD2 (6 bases). Per the germline V gene, CDR1 is SGHRS and CDR2 is YFSETQ. The CDR3 covers 16 residues. The ends were cut back, 0 bases at V and 3 bases at J, with 12 bases in the middle. In DNA, the CDR3 is TGCGCCAGCAGCTTGGATGGAGGGAAGGACACCGGGGAGCTGTTTTTT. Protein sequence: CASSLDGGKDTGELFF.

This clonotype has at least ten counts. This chain's CDR3 is CASSLAARLANTGELFF. The CDR3 bases are TGTGCCAGCAGCTTAGCGGCCCGGCTAGCGAACACCGGGGAGCTGTTTTTT. The V call is TRBV7-9, the J call TRBJ2-2; D not certain. Trimming took off 0 bases at V and 0 bases at J, with 11 bases between the two ends. Germline V gene data show CDR1 as SEHNR and CDR2 as FQNEAQ (reference sequence). The CDR3 spans 17 residues.

This clonotype was detected a few times. The chain combines TRBV9 with TRBJ2-3; tentatively, D is TRBD1 (5 bases). V was clipped by 0 bases and J by 4 bases, with 9 bases between them. CDR1 SGDLS and CDR2 YYNGEE come from the germline V gene. The CDR3 is 14 residues long. The CDR3, as DNA: TGTGCCAGCAGCGTAGTGGGGCTGCCAGATACGCAGTATTTT. Amino acid sequence: CASSVVGLPDTQYF. The full variable domain, completed using reference TRBV9 and TRBJ2-3, is DSGVTQTPKHLITATGQRVTLRCSPRSGDLSVYWYQQSLDQGLQFLIQYYNGEERAKGNILERFSAQQFPDLHSELNLSSLELGDSALYFCASSVVGLPDTQYFGPGTRLTVL.

This clonotype has at least ten counts. The V call is TRBV10-3, the J call TRBJ1-5; D is unresolved. This CDR3 region has 14 residues. Trimming left V 2 bases short and J 0 bases short, with 5 bases between. Germline V gene data show CDR1 as ENHRY and CDR2 as SYGVKD. The CDR3 sequence: CAISEGYSNQPQHF. The CDR3 nucleotides are TGTGCCATCAGTGAGGGGTATAGCAATCAGCCCCAGCATTTT.

The chain uses TRBV7-9 and TRBJ2-7; D possibly corresponds to TRBD2 (6 bases). Germline CDR1 reads SEHNR; CDR2 reads FQNEAQ (reference sequence). V was clipped by 8 bases and J by 0 bases, with 11 bases between them. The CDR3 spans 13 residues. DNA of the CDR3: TGTGCCAGCGAGACTAGTGGCTCCTACGAGCAGTACTTC. Translation gives CASETSGSYEQYF.

At least ten counts were recorded for this clonotype. The rearrangement links TRBV11-2 to TRBJ1-2, with a possible D match to TRBD1 (6 bases). Germline CDR1 SGHAT, CDR2 FQNNGV. The V end was cut by 3 bases, the J end by 5 bases, with 16 bases between. The CDR3 is made up of 15 amino acids. The CDR3 region has the DNA TGTGCCAGCAGCTTCCGACAGGCGCCCAGTTATGGCTACACCTTC. Amino acid sequence: CASSFRQAPSYGYTF.

The genes are TRBV20-1 and TRBJ2-3; a possible D gene is TRBD2 (6 bases). The CDR3 has 15 amino acids. Per germline, CDR1 DFQATT and CDR2 SNEGSKA (reference sequence). Trimming removed 3 bases at V and 1 base at J, with 14 bases between. CDR3 DNA sequence: TGCAGTGCTAGCTCGCCTAGCGAACGCACAGATACGCAGTATTTT. Translating it yields CSASSPSERTDTQYF.

This clonotype is deemed medium-sized. The CDR3: CASALGPLENNEQFF. CDR3 DNA: TGTGCCAGCGCCCTGGGGCCCCTGGAAAACAATGAGCAGTTCTTC. V and J are TRBV19 and TRBJ2-1; perhaps TRBD1 as D (5 bases). The length of the CDR3 is 15 residues. Deletions cut 9 bases from V and 5 bases from J, with 20 bases between. Looked up from germline, CDR1 is LNHDA and CDR2 is SQIVND (reference sequence).

The table lists this clonotype with many counts. The gene calls are TRBV5-5 and TRBJ2-7, with D maybe TRBD2 (6 bases). Looked up from germline, CDR1 is SGHKS and CDR2 is YYEKEE (reference sequence). CDR3 size: 14 residues. The ends were cut back, 4 bases at V and 6 bases at J, with 17 bases in the middle. CDR3 residues: CASSPAGPILEQYF. CDR3 bases: TGTGCCAGCAGCCCAGCGGGCCCTATTCTCGAGCAGTACTTC.

This clonotype was seen only a few times. The chain employs TRBV12-3 or TRBV12-4 and TRBJ1-1, with TRBD1 matching 7 bases. The CDR3 runs 12 residues. J lost 7 bases, V lost 7 bases, and 6 bases had no gene match. DNA for the CDR3: TGTGCCAGCACCCGGACAGGTTATGAAGCTTTCTTT. This sequence encodes CASTRTGYEAFF.

Comment on this clonotype: This may be a read error: a much more frequent sequence differs by one nucleotide. The V call is TRBV20-1, the J call TRBJ2-5; D is tentatively TRBD1 or TRBD2 (5 bases each). Germline V gene lookup returns CDR1 DFQATT and CDR2 SNEGSKA (reference sequence). The CDR3 is 13 residues long. The CDR3 bases are TGCAGTGCTGGGCTGCGGGCGCGTGGGACCAAGTACTTC. It translates to CSAGLRARGTKYF.

This clonotype came up many times. V is TRBV9 and J is TRBJ2-7, with 8 positions matching TRBD2. This CDR3 has 14 residues. Trimming at V came to 7 bases and at J to 7 bases, leaving 13 bases not matched to a gene. CDR1 is SGDLS, CDR2 YYNGEE, per germline. The CDR3 loop reads CASGPRGGYQEQYF. The CDR3 DNA sequence: TGTGCCAGCGGCCCCCGGGGGGGCTATCAGGAGCAGTACTTC.

This clonotype is labeled as large. The chain joins TRBV11-2 to TRBJ1-2, with 8 bases identical to TRBD1. The germline V gene encodes CDR1 SGHAT and CDR2 FQNNGV. The CDR3 sequence is 16 residues long. Germline trimming cut 4 bases from V and 5 bases from J; bases unmatched to any gene: 12. CDR3 amino acids: CASSSPPGQGGYGYTF. DNA of the CDR3: TGTGCCAGCAGCTCCCCCCCCGGACAGGGAGGTTATGGCTACACCTTC.

The chain carries TRBV29-1 and TRBJ2-7; 9 positions match TRBD2. The CDR3 loop spans 12 amino acids. J was trimmed by 6 bases and V by 4 bases; bases with no gene match: 4. Per germline, CDR1 SQVTM and CDR2 ANQGSEA. The CDR3 coding sequence is TGCAGCGTTGGGCGGGAGGGAGCCGAGCAGTACTTC. Protein: CSVGREGAEQYF.

Ten or more counts support this clonotype. J is TRBJ2-3 and V is TRBV12-3 or TRBV12-4, with D perhaps matching TRBD2 (6 bases). The CDR3 is 16 amino acids. The V end lost 4 bases, the J end lost 0 bases, and 14 bases lay between the germline ends. The CDR3 loop is CASSSLGGLSTDTQYF. The CDR3 coding sequence is TGTGCCAGCAGTTCCCTTGGGGGGTTAAGCACAGATACGCAGTATTTT.

Turning to this clonotype: This may arise from a read error, as a much more abundant clone is one base away. CDR3 DNA sequence: TGTGCCATCAGTGTAGACCCGAACACTGAAGCTTTCTTT. This codes for CAISVDPNTEAFF. The V gene is TRBV11-2, the J gene TRBJ1-1; D is undetermined. V was cut by 10 bases and J by 1 base, with 13 bases left in between. The CDR3 contains 13 residues. Germline loops: CDR1 SGHAT, CDR2 FQNNGV.

In its sample, this clonotype ranks as medium-sized. The rearrangement joins TRBV11-2 to TRBJ2-3, with 12 bases fitting TRBD1. The CDR3 spans 16 residues. The trim removed 0 bases at V and 4 bases at J, leaving 2 bases unmatched. CDR1 SGHAT and CDR2 FQNNGV come from the germline V gene. CDR3 nucleotides: TGTGCCAGCAGCTTAGACGGGACAGGGGGCTCAGATACGCAGTATTTT. This translates into CASSLDGTGGSDTQYF.

A note on this clonotype: A read error may explain this, as a much larger clone is one base away. This sequence joins TRBV7-3 and TRBJ2-1; 7 bases line up with TRBD2. CDR1 SGHTA and CDR2 FQGTGA come from the germline V gene. The ends lost 9 bases at V and 9 bases at J; junction bases unmatched: 8. The CDR3 consists of 12 residues. CDR3 coding DNA: TGTGCCAGAAGCGGGGAAACAACTGAGCAGTTCTTC. Residues: CARSGETTEQFF.

This clonotype came up many times. This sequence joins TRBV9 and TRBJ2-3, with 10 bases aligning to TRBD2. CDR1 is SGDLS, CDR2 YYNGEE, per germline. The CDR3 is made up of 18 amino acids. The V and J ends lost 3 bases and 1 base, in that order; junction bases with no gene match: 11. The CDR3 is CASSASLAGARGTDTQYF. In DNA form, the CDR3 reads TGTGCCAGCAGCGCCAGTCTAGCGGGGGCTCGAGGCACAGATACGCAGTATTTT.

This clonotype was counted at least ten times. The rearrangement links TRBV5-1 to TRBJ2-2; no clear D gene. Trimming left V 0 bases short and J 1 base short, with 13 bases between. In germline, CDR1 is SGHRS, CDR2 YFSETQ. The CDR3 consists of 17 residues. CDR3 DNA: TGCGCCAGCAGCTTGGCAGGTGGAACTCTGAACACCGGGGAGCTGTTTTTT. It yields the protein CASSLAGGTLNTGELFF.